What follows is one TCR beta chain and its context. This sample is drawn from a study of blood T cell repertoires in COVID-19. At the level of the study: The analysed material was cDNA or gDNA that came from T cells, B-cell-depleted T cells, or PBMCs.

Repertoires were generated with immunoSEQ multiplex PCR, while TCRdb's copy carries only in-frame clones and drops some. The sample shows roughly 50,000 clones, over 75% of them seen only once. The clonotype comes from a woman aged 60-70 years with active COVID-19. The sample taken for sequencing was peripheral blood.

DNA of the CDR3: TGTGCCAGCAGCGTAGAGCCCCATGGTGATGAAAAACTGTTTTTT. Residues: CASSVEPHGDEKLFF. The J gene is TRBJ1-4, the V gene TRBV9; D gene uncertain. Trimming shortened V by 0 bases and J by 6 bases, and 12 bases separated the two germline ends. This CDR3 contains 15 residues. The germline CDR1 and CDR2 sequences are SGDLS and YYNGEE.